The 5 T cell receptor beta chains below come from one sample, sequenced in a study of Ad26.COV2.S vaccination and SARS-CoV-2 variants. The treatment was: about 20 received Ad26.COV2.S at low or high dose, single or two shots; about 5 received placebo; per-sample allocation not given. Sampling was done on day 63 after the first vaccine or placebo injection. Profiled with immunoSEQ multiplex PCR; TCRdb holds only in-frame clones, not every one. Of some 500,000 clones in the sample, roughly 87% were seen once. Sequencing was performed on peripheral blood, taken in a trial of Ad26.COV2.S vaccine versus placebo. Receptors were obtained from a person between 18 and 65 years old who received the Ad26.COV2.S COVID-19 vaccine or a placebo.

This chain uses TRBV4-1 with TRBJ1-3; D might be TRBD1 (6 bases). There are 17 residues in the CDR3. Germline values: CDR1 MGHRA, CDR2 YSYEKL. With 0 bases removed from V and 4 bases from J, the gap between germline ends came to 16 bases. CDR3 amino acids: CASSQDPGGTGGNTIYF. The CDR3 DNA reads TGCGCCAGCAGCCAAGATCCGGGAGGAACAGGGGGAAACACCATATATTTT.

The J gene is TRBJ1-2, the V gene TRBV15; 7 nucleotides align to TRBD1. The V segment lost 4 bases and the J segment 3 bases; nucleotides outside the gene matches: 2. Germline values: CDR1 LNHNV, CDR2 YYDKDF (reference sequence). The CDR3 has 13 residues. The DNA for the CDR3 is TGTGCCACCAGCATGGGGACAGACTATGGCTACACCTTC. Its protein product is CATSMGTDYGYTF.

The CDR3 protein is CASSPPIGEKLFF. In nucleotides, the CDR3 is TGTGCCAGCAGCCCACCCATTGGTGAAAAACTGTTTTTT. The genes are TRBV4-2 and TRBJ1-4; no clear D. V was pared by 4 bases and J by 7 bases, with 10 bases between. The germline gives CDR1 LGHNA, CDR2 YNFKEQ. The CDR3 length is 13 residues.

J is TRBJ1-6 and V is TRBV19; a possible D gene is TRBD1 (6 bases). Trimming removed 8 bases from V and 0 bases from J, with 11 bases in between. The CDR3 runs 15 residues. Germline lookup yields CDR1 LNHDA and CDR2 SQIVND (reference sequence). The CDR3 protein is CASQGTSSYNSPLHF. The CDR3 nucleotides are TGTGCCAGTCAGGGGACTAGCTCCTATAATTCACCCCTCCACTTT.

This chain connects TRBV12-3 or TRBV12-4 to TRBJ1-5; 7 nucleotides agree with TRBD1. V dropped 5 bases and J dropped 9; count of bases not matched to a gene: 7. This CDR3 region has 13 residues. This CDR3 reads CASSATGPGPQHF. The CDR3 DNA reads TGTGCCAGCAGTGCGACAGGGCCGGGGCCCCAGCATTTT.